This section outlines one TCR beta chain sequence together with its context. Its target is unknown. The Oncomine TCR Beta short-read assay generated sequence data from the DNA of cultured CD4+ T cells. TCRdb redid the calling of the PCR reads with MiXCR, one entry per CDR3 protein. The data contain some 16,000 distinct CDR3 sequences, around 52% of them seen just once; the ten biggest clones take up about 3.8%. V shed 3 bases, J shed 2 bases, and the junction held 6 bases outside the gene matches. The CDR3 is made up of 16 amino acids. Germline CDR1 reads SGHTA; CDR2 reads FQGNSA. This sample was included in a study of vaccination and CD4 T cells after COVID-19. Described treatment: roughly ten-day PBMC culture with coronavirus spike peptide pools or control peptides (ViraFEST assay). In the ViraFEST assay, peptide-pool expansion preceded TCR sequencing of expanded clonotypes. Recorded positive PCR dates fall between March and December 2020, preceding US Alpha, Beta and Delta variants.

This sequence was found in a human donor who had recovered from COVID-19. This chain joins TRBV7-2 and TRBJ2-2, with 7 nucleotides matching TRBD2. This specimen was CD4+ T cells from blood, cultured in vitro, taken before SARS-CoV-2 vaccination. The DNA for the CDR3 is TGTGCCAGCAGCTTGTCTAGCGGATCAAACACCGGGGAGCTGTTTTTT. Translated: CASSLSSGSNTGELFF.